The source of this T cell receptor beta chain is a study of shared T cell receptors in the human thymus. Produced via immunoSEQ multiplex PCR; TCRdb's table is partial and in-frame only. Here the sample spans 500,000 to 550,000 clones, around 82% being singletons. The J segment lost 5 bases and the V segment lost 2 bases, leaving 17 bases of the junction unmatched. Germline CDR1 is SGHTA and CDR2 is FQGTGA. The CDR3 contains 18 residues. This clone was recorded a few times. The sample was also linked to a second study, of human thymus T cells. This second report adds: All donors were healthy Finnish infants who were undergoing corrective surgery to treat congenital heart defects. Thymus was obtained from resections taken during corrective heart surgery. Repertoires sampled from thymus and blood appeared biased in V and J gene usage. Related work showed strongly overlapping thymic repertoires across unrelated individuals.

The sequenced sample was thymocytes. The chain combines TRBV7-3 with TRBJ2-5; 7 bases are a match to TRBD1. This receptor was identified in a boy younger than two with a congenital heart defect. In nucleotides, the CDR3 is TGTGCCAGCAGCTTATGCCAACCGGGACAGCGAGGTGACGAGACCCAGTACTTC. It encodes CASSLCQPGQRGDETQYF.